The entry that follows covers one T cell receptor beta chain sequence. Its antigen is unknown. The method was immunoSEQ multiplex PCR; TCRdb's version includes in-frame clones alone and lacks a portion of them. The table includes about 110,000 clones, under 95% detected once. The data stem from a study of siplizumab effects on memory and regulatory T cells. V was shortened by 7 bases and J by 1 base, with 14 bases between the two germline ends. From germline, CDR1 is MNHEY and CDR2 SVGAGI. The CDR3 extends over 15 amino acids. Study-wide points: Proliferating siplizumab-culture Treg suppressive function went unconfirmed. A naive or memory phenotype could not be assigned to roughly 80-95% of the proliferating CD4+ or CD8+ clones. Siplizumab significantly brought down the alloreactive sequences that trace back to unstimulated CD4+ memory cells.

The TCR originated in a human donor in good health. Sequenced material: Tregs sorted from blood. The chain couples TRBV6-5 to TRBJ1-5, with a weak D call TRBD1 (6 bases). The CDR3 spells CASIAGTLSNQPQHF. The CDR3 region has the DNA TGTGCCAGCATAGCCGGGACACTCAGCAATCAGCCCCAGCATTTT.